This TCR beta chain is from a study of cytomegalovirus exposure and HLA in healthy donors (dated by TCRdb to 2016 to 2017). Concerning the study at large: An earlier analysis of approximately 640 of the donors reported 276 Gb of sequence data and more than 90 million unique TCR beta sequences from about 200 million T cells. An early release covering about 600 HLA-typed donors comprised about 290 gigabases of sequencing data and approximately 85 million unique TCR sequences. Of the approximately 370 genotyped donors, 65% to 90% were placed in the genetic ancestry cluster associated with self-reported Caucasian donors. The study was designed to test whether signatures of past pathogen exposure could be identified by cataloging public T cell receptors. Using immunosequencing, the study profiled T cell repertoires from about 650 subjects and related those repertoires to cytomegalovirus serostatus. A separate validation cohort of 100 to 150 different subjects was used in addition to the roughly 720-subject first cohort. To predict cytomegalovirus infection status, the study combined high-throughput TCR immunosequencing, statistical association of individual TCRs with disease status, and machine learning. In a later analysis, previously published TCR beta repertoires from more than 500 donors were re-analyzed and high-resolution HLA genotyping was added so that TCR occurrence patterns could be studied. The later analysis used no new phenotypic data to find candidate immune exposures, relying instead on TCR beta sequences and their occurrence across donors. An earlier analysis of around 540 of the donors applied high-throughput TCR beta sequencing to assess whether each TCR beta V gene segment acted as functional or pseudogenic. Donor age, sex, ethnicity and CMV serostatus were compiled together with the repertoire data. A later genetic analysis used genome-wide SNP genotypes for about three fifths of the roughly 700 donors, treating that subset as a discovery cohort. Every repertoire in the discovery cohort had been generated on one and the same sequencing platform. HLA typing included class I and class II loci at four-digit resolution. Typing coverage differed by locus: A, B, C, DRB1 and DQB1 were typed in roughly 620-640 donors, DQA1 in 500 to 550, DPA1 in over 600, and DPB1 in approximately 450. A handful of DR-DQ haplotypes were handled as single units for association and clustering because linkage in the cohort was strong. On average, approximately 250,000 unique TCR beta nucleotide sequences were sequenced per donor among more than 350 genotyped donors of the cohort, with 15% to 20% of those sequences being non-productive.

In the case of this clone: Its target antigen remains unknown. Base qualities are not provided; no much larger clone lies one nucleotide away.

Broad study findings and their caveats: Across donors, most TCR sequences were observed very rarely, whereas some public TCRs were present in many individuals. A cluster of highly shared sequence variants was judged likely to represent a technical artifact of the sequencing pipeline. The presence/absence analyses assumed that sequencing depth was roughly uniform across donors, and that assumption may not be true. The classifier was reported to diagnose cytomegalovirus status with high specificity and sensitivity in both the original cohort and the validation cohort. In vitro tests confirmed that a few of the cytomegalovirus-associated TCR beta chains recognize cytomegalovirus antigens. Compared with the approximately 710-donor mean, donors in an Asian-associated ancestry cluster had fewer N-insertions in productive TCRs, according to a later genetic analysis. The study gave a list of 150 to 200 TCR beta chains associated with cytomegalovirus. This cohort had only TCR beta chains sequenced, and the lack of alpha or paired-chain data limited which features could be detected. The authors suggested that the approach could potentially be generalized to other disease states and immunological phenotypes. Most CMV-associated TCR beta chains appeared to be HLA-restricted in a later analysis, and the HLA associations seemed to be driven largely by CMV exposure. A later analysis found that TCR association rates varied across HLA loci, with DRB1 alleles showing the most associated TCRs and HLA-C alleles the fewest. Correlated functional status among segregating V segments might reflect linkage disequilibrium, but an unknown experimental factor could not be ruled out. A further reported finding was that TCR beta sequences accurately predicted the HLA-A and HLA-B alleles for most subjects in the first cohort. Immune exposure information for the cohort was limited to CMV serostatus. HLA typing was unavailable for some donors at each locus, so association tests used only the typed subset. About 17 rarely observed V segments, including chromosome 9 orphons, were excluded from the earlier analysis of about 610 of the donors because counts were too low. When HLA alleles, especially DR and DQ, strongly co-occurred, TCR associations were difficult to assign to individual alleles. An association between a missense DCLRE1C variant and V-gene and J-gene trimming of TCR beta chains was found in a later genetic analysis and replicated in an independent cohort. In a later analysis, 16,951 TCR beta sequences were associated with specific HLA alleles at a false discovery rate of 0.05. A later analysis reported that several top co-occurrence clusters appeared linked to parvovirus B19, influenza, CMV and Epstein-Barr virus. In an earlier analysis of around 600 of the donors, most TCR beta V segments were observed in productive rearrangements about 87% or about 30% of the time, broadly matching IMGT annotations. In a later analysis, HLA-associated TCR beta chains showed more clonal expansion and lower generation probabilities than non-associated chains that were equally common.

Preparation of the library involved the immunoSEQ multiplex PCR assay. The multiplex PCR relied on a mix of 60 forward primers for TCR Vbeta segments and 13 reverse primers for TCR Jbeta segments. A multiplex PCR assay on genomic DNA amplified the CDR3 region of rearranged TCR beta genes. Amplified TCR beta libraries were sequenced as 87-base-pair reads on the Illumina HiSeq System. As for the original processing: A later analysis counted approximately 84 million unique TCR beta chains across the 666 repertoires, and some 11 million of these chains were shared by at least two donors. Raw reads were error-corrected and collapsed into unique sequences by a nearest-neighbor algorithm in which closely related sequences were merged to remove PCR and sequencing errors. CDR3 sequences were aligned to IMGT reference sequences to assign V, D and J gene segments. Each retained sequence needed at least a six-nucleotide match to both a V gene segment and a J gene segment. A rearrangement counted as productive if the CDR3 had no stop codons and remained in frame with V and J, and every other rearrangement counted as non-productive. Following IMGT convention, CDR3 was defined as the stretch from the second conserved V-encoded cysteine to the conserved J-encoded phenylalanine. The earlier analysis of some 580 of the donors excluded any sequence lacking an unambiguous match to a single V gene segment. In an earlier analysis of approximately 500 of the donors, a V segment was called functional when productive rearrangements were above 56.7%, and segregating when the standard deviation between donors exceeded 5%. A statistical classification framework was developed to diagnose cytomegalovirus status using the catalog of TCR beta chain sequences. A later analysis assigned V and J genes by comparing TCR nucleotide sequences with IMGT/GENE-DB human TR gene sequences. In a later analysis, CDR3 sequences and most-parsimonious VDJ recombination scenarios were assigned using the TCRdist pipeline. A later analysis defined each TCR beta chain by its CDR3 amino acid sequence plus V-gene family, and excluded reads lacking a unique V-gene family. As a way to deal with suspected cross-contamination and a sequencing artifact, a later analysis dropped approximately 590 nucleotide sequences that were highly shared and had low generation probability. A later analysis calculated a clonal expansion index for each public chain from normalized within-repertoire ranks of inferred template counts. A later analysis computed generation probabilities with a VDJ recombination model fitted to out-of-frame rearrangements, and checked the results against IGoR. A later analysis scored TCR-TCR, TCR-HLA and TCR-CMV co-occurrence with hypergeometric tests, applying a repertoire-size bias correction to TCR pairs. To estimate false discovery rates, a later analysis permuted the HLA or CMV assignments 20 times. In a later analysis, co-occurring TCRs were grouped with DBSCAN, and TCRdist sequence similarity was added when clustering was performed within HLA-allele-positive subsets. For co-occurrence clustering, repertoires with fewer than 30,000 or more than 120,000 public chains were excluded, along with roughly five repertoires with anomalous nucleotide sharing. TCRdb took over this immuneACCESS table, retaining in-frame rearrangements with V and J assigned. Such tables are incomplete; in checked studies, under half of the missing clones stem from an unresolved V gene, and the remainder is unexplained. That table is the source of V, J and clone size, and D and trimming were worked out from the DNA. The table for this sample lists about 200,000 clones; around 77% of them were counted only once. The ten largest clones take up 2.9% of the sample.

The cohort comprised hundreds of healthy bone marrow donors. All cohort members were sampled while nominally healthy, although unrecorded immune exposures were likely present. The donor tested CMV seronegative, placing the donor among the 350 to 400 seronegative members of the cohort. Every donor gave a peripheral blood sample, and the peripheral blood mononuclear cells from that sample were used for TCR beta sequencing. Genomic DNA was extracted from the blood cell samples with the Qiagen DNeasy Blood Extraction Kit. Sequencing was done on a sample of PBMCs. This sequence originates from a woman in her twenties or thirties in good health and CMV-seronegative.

The bases are TGTGCCAGCAGCCGATCCGGTACCGGCTATGGCTACACCTTC. It encodes CASSRSGTGYGYTF. This chain is built from TRBV2 and TRBJ1-2; the D gene is not confidently resolved. CDR3 length: 14 amino acids, cysteine to phenylalanine. The DNA shown is the 42-base CDR3, in frame from base 1. Per the germline V gene, SNHLY is the CDR1 and FYNNEI is the CDR2. At the junction V is shortened by 6 bases and J by 4 bases, with 15 bases in between.